Listed below are T cell receptor beta chains from one sample, sequenced in a study of cytomegalovirus exposure and HLA in healthy donors. Method: immunoSEQ multiplex PCR; TCRdb's copy keeps in-frame clones and lacks some. Found here are 150,000 to 200,000 clones; the top ten clones hold 0.75% to 0.85%. Input material: PBMCs. Every receptor here comes from a woman aged 18-29 years in good health and CMV-seropositive. Both conserved end residues are part of each CDR3. The order of the fields is D gene, J gene, V gene, CDR3 DNA, CDR3 protein. A D gene is named only where the DNA matches it firmly.

>.|TRBJ1-2|TRBV5-1
TGCGCCAGCAGTCTTGGGGGGGGAGCGGAGAACTATGGCTACACCTTC
CASSLGGGAENYGYTF
>.|TRBJ2-1|TRBV18
TGTGCCAGCTCACCACTTCGACTGTCTGACAATGAGCAGTTCTTC
CASSPLRLSDNEQFF
>TRBD2|TRBJ2-3|TRBV5-1
TGCGCCAGCAGCTTGGAGACTAGCGGGGCAACAGATACGCAGTATTTT
CASSLETSGATDTQYF
>.|TRBJ2-2|TRBV6-4
TGTGCCAGCAGTGACACACAGAACACCGGGGAGCTGTTTTTT
CASSDTQNTGELFF
>.|TRBJ1-3|TRBV18
TGTGCCAGCTCACCGGGCACGTCTGGAAACACCATATATTTT
CASSPGTSGNTIYF
>.|TRBJ2-7|TRBV29-1
TGCAGCGTTGACACAGGTGGCGAGGAGCAGTACTTC
CSVDTGGEEQYF
>TRBD1|TRBJ1-1|TRBV10-3
TGTGCCATCAGTGAGACGCGACAGGGGCACACTGAAGCTTTCTTT
CAISETRQGHTEAFF
>.|TRBJ1-3|TRBV14
TGTGCCAGCTCAGCGGATGTTGGAAACACCATATATTTT
CASSADVGNTIYF
>TRBD1|TRBJ1-4|TRBV5-4
TGTGCCAGCAGCGCCGGGACAGGGTCCGCTAATGAAAAACTGTTTTTT
CASSAGTGSANEKLFF
>.|TRBJ1-2|TRBV29-1
TGCAGCGTTGGGGGCAGCGGGAGAGGTGGCTACACCTTC
CSVGGSGRGGYTF
>.|TRBJ2-2|TRBV4-2
TGTGCCAGCAGCCCGCGTGCTGCCTTCACCGGGGAGCTGTTTTTT
CASSPRAAFTGELFF
>TRBD2|TRBJ2-3|TRBV5-8
TGTGCCAGCAGCCCCCTTGCGGGGGGCCCCCACGAGGATACGCAGTATTTT
CASSPLAGGPHEDTQYF
>.|TRBJ1-1|TRBV4-2
TGTGCCAGCAGCCAAGAAGGGGGGAACACTGAAGCTTTCTTT
CASSQEGGNTEAFF
>TRBD2|TRBJ2-3|TRBV7-7
TGTGCTAGCAGCTTATCGGCGGGGGGCGAGACAGATACGCAGTATTTT
CASSLSAGGETDTQYF
>TRBD1|TRBJ1-6|TRBV15
TGTGCCACCAGCAGGGGACAGGGAAGGAATTCACCCCTCCACTTT
CATSRGQGRNSPLHF
>.|TRBJ1-2|TRBV19
TGTGCCAGTAGTTACGGACAGACGGCTAACTATGGCTACACCTTC
CASSYGQTANYGYTF
>TRBD2|TRBJ2-5|TRBV7-3
TGTGCCAGCAGCTCCGGACTAGCGGGGCTGGAGACCCAGTACTTC
CASSSGLAGLETQYF
>.|TRBJ1-4|TRBV7-9
TGTGCCAGCAGCTTAGGAGGTCACGGGGATGAAAAACTGTTTTTT
CASSLGGHGDEKLFF
>.|TRBJ2-1|TRBV7-8
TGTGCCAGCAGCACAACCTACAATGAGCAGTTCTTC
CASSTTYNEQFF
>TRBD1|TRBJ2-7|TRBV6-1
TGTGCCAGCAGGCACAGGGGGTCCTACGAGCAGTACTTC
CASRHRGSYEQYF
>TRBD1|TRBJ1-4|TRBV5-4
TGTGCCAGCAGCTTGGGGACCGGGACAGCTAATGAAAAACTGTTTTTT
CASSLGTGTANEKLFF
>.|TRBJ2-7|TRBV13
TGTGCCAGCAGCTTATCCCAGGACTCCTCCTACGAGCAGTACTTC
CASSLSQDSSYEQYF
>TRBD2|TRBJ2-1|TRBV29-1
TGCAGCGTCCGAGACGGGGGGACCGATGAGCAGTTCTTC
CSVRDGGTDEQFF
>.|TRBJ2-7|TRBV4-1
TGCGCCAGCAGTCAATTAGCGGCCTCCTACGAGCAGTACTTC
CASSQLAASYEQYF
>TRBD2|TRBJ2-2|TRBV18
TGTGCCAGCTCACCTGTCGTTTCACTACTAGCGGCAGGACCACAAAGCACCGGGGAGCTGTTTTTT
CASSPVVSLLAAGPQSTGELFF
>TRBD1|TRBJ2-1|TRBV4-3
TGCGCCAGCAGCCAAGATTACGGGACAGGGGGCAATGAGCAGTTCTTC
CASSQDYGTGGNEQFF
>.|TRBJ1-5|TRBV6-5
TGTGCCAGCAGCCGGGACACATATCAGCCCCAGCATTTT
CASSRDTYQPQHF
>TRBD2|TRBJ2-3|TRBV4-2
TGTGCCAGCAGCCCTCGTCTAGCGGGCGCAGGGACAGATACGCAGTATTTT
CASSPRLAGAGTDTQYF
>TRBD2|TRBJ2-7|TRBV5-6
TGTGCCAGCAGCCCCGGGGGGGACTACGAGCAGTACTTC
CASSPGGDYEQYF
>.|TRBJ2-1|TRBV11-2
TGTGCCAGCAACACAGGATCCACGCCTTACAATGAGCAGTTCTTC
CASNTGSTPYNEQFF
>.|TRBJ1-3|TRBV9
TGTGCCAGCTCTGGGGCAGGGAAAGGAAACACCATATATTTT
CASSGAGKGNTIYF
>.|TRBJ1-3|TRBV5-1
TGCGCCAGCAGCTTGGAGGGGCAGCGAAGTAACACCATATATTTT
CASSLEGQRSNTIYF
>TRBD2|TRBJ2-3|TRBV4-2
TGTGCCAGCAGCCAAAGGACTAGCGGCACAGATACGCAGTATTTT
CASSQRTSGTDTQYF
>TRBD2|TRBJ2-1|TRBV10-3
TGTGCCATCAGCAAGTGGGGAGGGGTGGGCTCCTACAATGAGCAGTTCTTC
CAISKWGGVGSYNEQFF
>.|TRBJ2-5|TRBV6-5
TGTGCCAGCAGTCCTATCCGTCGGGAGACCCAGTACTTC
CASSPIRRETQYF
>TRBD1|TRBJ1-2|TRBV19
TGTGCCAGTAGTCCAGACAGGGCCAATGGCTACACCTTC
CASSPDRANGYTF
>.|TRBJ1-2|TRBV19
TGTGCCAGTAGTCACAGGGCGAACTATGGCTACACCTTC
CASSHRANYGYTF
>TRBD2|TRBJ2-1|TRBV15
TGTGCCACCAGCCCTAAAGGGCGGGGGGGTTACAATGAGCAGTTCTTC
CATSPKGRGGYNEQFF
>TRBD1|TRBJ2-6|TRBV9
TGTGCCAGCAATGCAGGGGGTTCTGGGGCCAACGTCCTGACTTTC
CASNAGGSGANVLTF
>.|TRBJ1-3|TRBV20-1
TGCAGTGCTAGAAAGGGGAACACCATATATTTT
CSARKGNTIYF
>TRBD1|TRBJ1-1|TRBV19
TGTGCCAGTAGTATAGGGGACAGAAAAACTTTCTTT
CASSIGDRKTFF
>TRBD1|TRBJ1-6|TRBV6-1
TGTGCCAGCAGTGAACCCCCGAACAGGGGTAATTCACCCCTCCACTTT
CASSEPPNRGNSPLHF
>.|TRBJ1-1|TRBV28
TGTGCCAGCATAAGCGTCAGCACTGAAGCTTTCTTT
CASISVSTEAFF
>.|TRBJ1-2|TRBV6-1
TGTGCCAGCCGCCTATCTCAGGGACTTAACTATGGCTACACCTTC
CASRLSQGLNYGYTF
>.|TRBJ1-1|TRBV30
TGTGCCTGGACGAGTGACAGACCGAACACTGAAGCTTTCTTT
CAWTSDRPNTEAFF
>TRBD1|TRBJ1-2|TRBV19
TGTGCCAGTAGCACTCAGACAGGGTTAAGCTATGGCTACACCTTC
CASSTQTGLSYGYTF
>.|TRBJ2-7|TRBV5-6
TGTGCCAGCAGCTTGGTTTCAGGATACTCCTACGAGCAGTACTTC
CASSLVSGYSYEQYF
>.|TRBJ1-2|TRBV29-1
TGCAGCGTTGATGGCAGGGTGAATCCTGGCTACACCTTC
CSVDGRVNPGYTF
>.|TRBJ2-7|TRBV6-1
TGTGCCAGCAGTGAAGGGACAGCGTCCTACGAGCAGTACTTC
CASSEGTASYEQYF
>TRBD2|TRBJ2-3|TRBV5-1
TGCGCCAGCAGCTTCGATCCTAGCGGGCTCACAGATACGCAGTATTTT
CASSFDPSGLTDTQYF
>.|TRBJ2-3|TRBV4-2
TGTGCCAGCAGCCAAGGACTGCGTGAGGGGGGGGCCGCAGATACGCAGTATTTT
CASSQGLREGGAADTQYF
>.|TRBJ2-2|TRBV2
TGTGCCAGCAGTGAAACAGGACCGGCCGGGGAGCTGTTTTTT
CASSETGPAGELFF
>TRBD2|TRBJ2-3|TRBV2
TGTGCCAGCAGTGAGGACGGGACTAACACAGATACGCAGTATTTT
CASSEDGTNTDTQYF
>TRBD1|TRBJ2-6|TRBV9
TGTGCCAGCAGCGCCGGGACAGGGATCGTCCTGACTTTC
CASSAGTGIVLTF
>TRBD1|TRBJ1-1|TRBV2
TGTGCCAGCAGAGAGGCAGGGACAGGCCCCCTCCGCGGCACTGAAGCTTTCTTT
CASREAGTGPLRGTEAFF
>.|TRBJ2-2|TRBV30
TGTGCCTGGAGTGTAGTACTGAACACCGGGGAGCTGTTTTTT
CAWSVVLNTGELFF
>TRBD2|TRBJ2-1|TRBV7-7
TGTGCTAGCTCGCTAGCGGGGGGGCTTGAGCAGTTCTTC
CASSLAGGLEQFF
>.|TRBJ2-7|TRBV5-1
TGCGCCAGCAGCTTGTTCACAGCCCTCTCCTACGAGCAGTACTTC
CASSLFTALSYEQYF
>TRBD2|TRBJ2-7|TRBV5-3
TGTGCCAGAAGCGCCTTGGGGCCAGCGGGGGTTCCCTACGAGCAGTACTTC
CARSALGPAGVPYEQYF